The 27 T cell receptor beta chains given below trace back to one sample, sequenced in a study of T cell clonality in common variable immunodeficiency. Some clones are missing from TCRdb's copy, which holds only in-frame ones; the method was immunoSEQ multiplex PCR. There are fewer than 75,000 clones in the sample, none observed a single time. Sample: peripheral blood mononuclear cells. The source of these receptors is a person aged 18 to 70 in good health.

For this clone: The read terminates 3 residues before the CDR3 end, so the remaining end is supplied by the germline J gene. V is TRBV18 and J is TRBJ2-7, with a tentative D call TRBD1 (5 bases). Per the germline V gene, CDR1 is KGHSH and CDR2 is LQKENI. The CDR3 sequence is 15 residues long. V gave up 3 bases and J gave up 1 base, with 13 bases separating them. CDR3 protein: CASSPDKSGSYEQYF. The part of the CDR3 DNA that was read is TGTGCCAGCTCACCGGACAAGTCCGGGTCCTACGAG.

This clone has at least ten counts. The DNA ends 3 residues before the CDR3 does, and the rest of the CDR3 is filled in from the germline J gene. The rearrangement links TRBV7-2 to TRBJ2-7, with 8 positions matching TRBD1. The junction had 6 bases not matched to a gene; V was cut back by 5 bases and J by 3 bases. This CDR3 is built from 14 residues. Germline V CDR1 and CDR2: SGHTA, FQGNSA. CDR3 DNA, as far as it was read: TGTGCCAGCAGCCCTCGGACAGGGATCTACGAG. Protein product: CASSPRTGIYE. The full CDR3 protein reads CASSPRTGIYEQYF.

This clone has at least ten counts. The read comes to an end 3 residues before the CDR3 does, leaving the germline J gene to fill in the end. The chain has TRBV6-1 and TRBJ2-1; 7 bases line up with TRBD2. The CDR3 spans 16 residues. Germline CDR1 is MNHNS and CDR2 is SASEGT. Trimming cost V 0 bases and J 3 bases; bases outside gene matches: 5. This CDR3 reads CASSEARGFIYNEQFF. CDR3 DNA, as far as it was read: TGTGCCAGCAGTGAAGCGCGGGGGTTCATCTACAATGAG.

This clone occurred many times. The read ends 3 residues before the CDR3 terminus; that terminus is restored from the germline J gene. The chain joins TRBV19 to TRBJ1-1; D possibly corresponds to TRBD1 (5 bases). Trimming took off 5 bases at V and 2 bases at J, with 12 bases between the two ends. The V gene's germline CDR1 is LNHDA and CDR2 SQIVND (reference sequence). This CDR3 has 14 amino acids. Partial CDR3 DNA: TGTGCCAGTAGTCAGGGTATAGGCAACACTGAA. Its protein product is CASSQGIGNTE. The CDR3 in full is CASSQGIGNTEAFF. Variable domain in full (rest from reference TRBV19 and TRBJ1-1): DGGITQSPKYLFRKEGQNVTLSCEQNLNHDAMYWYRQDPGQGLRLIYYSQIVNDFQKGDIAEGYSVSREKKESFPLTVTSAQKNPTAFYLCASSQGIGNTEAFFGQGTRLTVV.

This clone was recorded many times. The observed sequence ends 3 residues before the CDR3 terminus, with the missing tail filled in from the germline J gene. The rearrangement links TRBV14 to TRBJ2-6; D is unresolved. The germline V gene encodes CDR1 SGHDN and CDR2 FVKESK. The CDR3 runs 13 residues. Trimming shortened V by 4 bases and J by 1 base, and 2 bases separated the two germline ends. CDR3 sequence: CASSLSGANVLTF. The sequenced CDR3 bases are TGTGCCAGCAGCCTATCTGGGGCCAACGTC.

This clone appeared many times. The read falls 3 residues short of the CDR3 end, and the missing part is taken from the germline J gene. This chain connects TRBV19 to TRBJ2-1, with TRBD1 as a possible D gene (7 bases). The V gene's germline CDR1 is LNHDA and CDR2 SQIVND (reference sequence). The CDR3 sequence is 15 residues long. V lost 6 bases and J lost 0, with 12 bases in between. CDR3 region: CASRGGQSSYNEQFF. CDR3 DNA, as far as it was read: TGTGCCAGTAGGGGGGGACAGAGCTCCTACAATGAG.

There are a few counts of this clone. CDR3 amino acids: CASSPLRTGDYEQYF. CDR3 bases read: TGTGCCAGCAGTCCCCTCCGGACAGGAGACTACGAG. V is TRBV27 and J is TRBJ2-7; 7 bases fit TRBD1. Read data end 3 residues before the CDR3 end; the end is taken from the germline J gene. The junction had 10 bases not matched to a gene; V was cut back by 5 bases and J by 3 bases. Germline assignment: CDR1 MNHEY and CDR2 SMNVEV (reference sequence). CDR3 length equals 15 residues.

This clone was counted at least ten times. The missing CDR3 end, 3 residues past where the read stops, is filled in from the germline J gene. J is TRBJ2-3 and V is TRBV2; the D gene is possibly TRBD1 (5 bases). The CDR3 sequence is 15 residues long. V lost 2 bases, J lost 0 bases, and 9 bases lay in between. CDR1 SNHLY and CDR2 FYNNEI come from the germline V gene. The part of the CDR3 DNA that was read is TGTGCCAGCAGTGAACAGGGAACTAGCACAGATACG. Translation: CASSEQGTSTDT. The full CDR3 protein reads CASSEQGTSTDTQYF. Combining the CDR3 with reference TRBV2 and TRBJ2-3 gives the whole variable domain EPEVTQTPSHQVTQMGQEVILRCVPISNHLYFYWYRQILGQKVEFLVSFYNNEISEKSEIFDDQFSVERPDGSNFTLKIRSTKLEDSAMYFCASSEQGTSTDTQYFGPGTRLTVL.

This clone was seen many times. The read finishes 3 residues shy of the CDR3 end, and the germline J gene is used to complete it. This chain connects TRBV29-1 to TRBJ1-5; 7 bases align to TRBD1. The CDR3 is 13 amino acids. J was trimmed by 7 bases and V by 3 bases; bases with no gene match: 6. Germline values: CDR1 SQVTM, CDR2 ANQGSEA. The CDR3 loop is CSVDVGGGQPQHF. The CDR3 bases that were read are TGCAGCGTTGATGTAGGGGGCGGGCAGCCC. The full variable domain, its missing parts supplied by reference TRBV29-1 and TRBJ1-5, is SAVISQKPSRDICQRGTSLTIQCQVDSQVTMMFWYRQQPGQSLTLIATANQGSEATYESGFVIDKFPISRPNLTFSTLTVSNMSPEDSSIYLCSVDVGGGQPQHFGDGTRLSIL.

This clone was counted many times. The read halts 3 residues ahead of the CDR3 end, with the missing end drawn from the germline J gene. This rearrangement joins TRBV6-2 or TRBV6-3 to TRBJ1-2; 7 nucleotides match TRBD1. J lost 4 bases, V lost 6 bases, and 5 bases had no gene match. The CDR3 is made up of 13 amino acids. CDR1 and CDR2 from the germline V gene are MNHEY and SVGEGT. The CDR3 sequence: CASSYDRAYGYTF. The sequenced part of the CDR3 DNA is TGTGCCAGCAGCTACGACAGGGCCTATGGC.

Ten or more counts support this clone. The CDR3 end lies 3 residues beyond the end of the read and is filled in from the germline J gene. The genes are TRBV19 and TRBJ2-4, with 7 bases fitting TRBD2. Losses at the gene ends were 3 bases for V and 6 bases for J; bases not matched to a gene: 8. Germline values: CDR1 LNHDA, CDR2 SQIVND (reference sequence). The CDR3 is 15 residues long. CDR3 protein: CASSIAPLAPNIQYF. The sequenced CDR3 bases are TGTGCCAGTAGTATCGCCCCACTAGCGCCAAACATT.

This clone was recorded many times. CDR3 residues: CASSPPLTYEQYF. Incomplete CDR3 DNA: TGTGCCAGCTCACCACCGTTAACCTACGAG. The chain employs TRBV18 and TRBJ2-7, with D uncertain. The read falls 3 residues short of the CDR3 end, and the missing part is taken from the germline J gene. Germline assignment: CDR1 KGHSH and CDR2 LQKENI. The V and J ends lost 0 bases and 2 bases respectively, with 5 bases between them. This CDR3 is built from 13 residues.

This clone was counted many times. The read falls 3 residues short of the CDR3 end, and the missing part is taken from the germline J gene. The chain uses TRBV7-6 and TRBJ1-1; D remains unclear. CDR3 length: 14 amino acids. Looked up from germline, CDR1 is SGHVS and CDR2 is FNYEAQ. The covered CDR3 bases are TGTGCCAGCAGCTCCCCCGCCAGTTCAAGAGAA. This encodes CASSSPASSRE. The CDR3 in its entirety is CASSSPASSREAFF.

There are many counts of this clone. The CDR3 is cut off 3 residues early in the read; its end comes from the germline J gene. The V gene is TRBV9, the J gene TRBJ2-5; 8 bases are a match to TRBD2. There are 15 residues in the CDR3. V trimming: 0 bases; J trimming: 2 bases; junction bases outside the gene matches: 3. CDR1 and CDR2 (germline): SGDLS, YYNGEE. The DNA read from the CDR3 is TGTGCCAGCAGCGTAGGCGGGGGGCAACAAGAGACC. Protein: CASSVGGGQQET. The CDR3 as a whole reads CASSVGGGQQETQYF.

Many counts were recorded for this clone. Here the CDR3 reads CASTSTPSYEQYF. The CDR3 bases that were read are TGTGCCAGCACGTCGACACCCTCCTACGAG. The V and J genes are TRBV28 and TRBJ2-7; D ambiguous. The read halts 3 residues ahead of the CDR3 end, with the missing end drawn from the germline J gene. The CDR3 is made up of 13 amino acids. Germline CDR1 is MDHEN and CDR2 is SYDVKM. Trimming cost V 7 bases and J 0 bases, with 10 bases left between them.

Many counts were recorded for this clone. Coverage ceases 3 residues before the CDR3 finishes, and the germline J gene fills in the end. The gene calls are TRBV20-1 and TRBJ2-7; 8 bases map to TRBD1. CDR1 and CDR2 from the germline V gene are DFQATT and SNEGSKA (reference sequence). The CDR3 is made up of 14 amino acids. V was clipped by 2 bases and J by 3 bases; unmatched bases: 6. The CDR3 reads CSARPDRGLYEQYF. CDR3 DNA (partial): TGCAGTGCTAGACCCGACAGGGGTCTCTACGAG.

This clone was counted ten times or more. The read terminates 3 residues ahead of where the CDR3 ends, so the germline J gene completes it. The V gene is TRBV19, the J gene TRBJ2-7, with TRBD1 identical over 7 bases. The germline gives CDR1 LNHDA, CDR2 SQIVND (reference sequence). The CDR3 sequence is 15 residues long. The trim removed 5 bases at V and 0 bases at J, leaving 7 bases unmatched. Incomplete CDR3 DNA: TGTGCCAGTAGTCACAGGGGTGGCGACTCCTACGAG. Translation gives CASSHRGGDSYE. The entire CDR3 reads CASSHRGGDSYEQYF.

In regard to this clone: One end of the junction fails to match germline, which may point to a read error. The read falls 3 residues short of the CDR3 end, and the missing part is taken from the germline J gene. The chain carries TRBV7-9 and TRBJ1-1, with D unresolved. This CDR3 spans 12 amino acids. Germline V CDR1 and CDR2: SEHNR, FQNEAQ (reference sequence). CDR3 DNA (partial): TGTTCCAGCAACGACGAGGGCACTGAA. It is translated as CSSNDEGTE. The full CDR3 reads CSSNDEGTEAFF. Drawing the rest from reference TRBV7-9 and TRBJ1-1, the complete variable domain is DTGVSQNPRHKITKRGQNVTFRCDPISEHNRLYWYRQTLGQGPEFLTYFQNEAQLEKSRLLSDRFSAERPKGSFSTLEIQRTEQGDSAMYLCSSNDEGTEAFFGQGTRLTVV.

This clone was seen many times. The DNA ends 3 residues before the CDR3 does, and the rest of the CDR3 is filled in from the germline J gene. Other DNA sequences within the sample encode an identical CDR3. The V gene is TRBV5-1, the J gene TRBJ2-3; a possible D gene is TRBD1 (6 bases). The length of the CDR3 is 15 residues. Germline V lookup: CDR1 SGHRS, CDR2 YFSETQ. The ends were cut back, 0 bases at V and 2 bases at J, with 10 bases in the middle. The CDR3 DNA, read in part, is TGCGCCAGCAGCTTGGAGGGACAACACACAGATACG. It translates to CASSLEGQHTDT. The whole CDR3 protein is CASSLEGQHTDTQYF.

This clone has ten or more counts. The CDR3 end is not reached by the read, which stops 3 residues before it; the germline J gene fills it in. The V call is TRBV5-1, the J call TRBJ2-1; TRBD1 agrees at 7 bases. After removal of 0 bases from V and 6 bases from J, the junction contained 15 bases not matched to a gene. CDR1 and CDR2 (germline): SGHRS, YFSETQ. This CDR3 is built from 18 residues. The CDR3 is CASSLGGLRGRGPNEQFF. The CDR3 DNA, read in part, is TGCGCCAGCAGCTTGGGCGGGCTTCGCGGAAGGGGGCCCAATGAG.

The table lists this clone with many counts. The CDR3 bases that were read are TGCGCCAGCAGCTCGGGACTCCTGAACTATGGC. Translation: CASSSGLLNYG. In full, the CDR3 is CASSSGLLNYGYTF. The chain joins TRBV5-1 to TRBJ1-2; a possible D gene is TRBD1 (5 bases). The read comes to an end 3 residues before the CDR3 does, leaving the germline J gene to fill in the end. V was clipped by 3 bases and J by 2 bases, with 11 bases between them. There are 14 residues in the CDR3. The germline gives CDR1 SGHRS, CDR2 YFSETQ.

This clone was counted ten times or more. Coverage ceases 3 residues before the CDR3 finishes, and the germline J gene fills in the end. The chain is built from TRBV4-1 and TRBJ2-7; 7 nucleotides align to TRBD2. The CDR3 extends over 15 amino acids. V shed 3 bases and J 0 bases; nucleotides not matched to a gene: 5. Germline CDR1 and CDR2: MGHRA and YSYEKL. The sequenced part of the CDR3 DNA is TGCGCCAGCAGCCATTCTAGCGGCAGCTCCTACGAG. It yields the protein CASSHSSGSSYE. The whole CDR3 reads CASSHSSGSSYEQYF.

This clone was observed many times. From the germline J gene comes the end of the CDR3, since the read stops 3 residues before it. The chain has TRBV6-4 and TRBJ2-3; D not resolved. CDR3 size: 16 residues. Germline V gene data show CDR1 as MRHNA and CDR2 as SNTAGT. Trimming took off 0 bases at V and 5 bases at J, with 15 bases between the two ends. The sequenced CDR3 bases are TGTGCCAGCAGTGACTCCGCTGCACCTAGGTTAGATACG. As protein: CASSDSAAPRLDT. The whole CDR3 sequence is CASSDSAAPRLDTQYF.

This clone was seen repeatedly, ten times or more. The sequence runs out 3 residues before the end of the CDR3; the remainder is reconstructed from the germline J gene. The V and J genes are TRBV23-1 and TRBJ2-4; no firm D call. TRBV23-1 is reported as an ORF; its role is uncertain. This CDR3 has 12 residues. Between the trimmed V and J ends, which lost 0 bases and 9 bases, there was a span of 6 bases. CDR3 DNA, as far as it was read: TGCGCCAGCAGTCAATCGTCGGGCATT. Its translation: CASSQSSGI. The complete CDR3 protein is CASSQSSGIQYF.

This clone showed up many times. Sequencing ends 3 residues short of the CDR3 end; the germline J gene provides the rest. This chain links TRBV7-9 with TRBJ2-2; D perhaps matches TRBD1 (6 bases). V lost 3 bases, J lost 5 bases, and 7 bases lay in between. Germline CDR1 reads SEHNR; CDR2 reads FQNEAQ (reference sequence). The CDR3 totals 13 residues. The CDR3 spells CASSFTGTGELFF. The DNA read from the CDR3 is TGTGCCAGCAGCTTCACAGGGACCGGGGAG.

This clone was seen many times. The CDR3 extends 3 residues past the end of the read, so its final part is completed from the germline J gene. This chain uses TRBV28 with TRBJ1-6; 7 nucleotides agree with TRBD1. Looked up from germline, CDR1 is MDHEN and CDR2 is SYDVKM. CDR3 length: 17 residues. V shed 4 bases, J shed 0 bases, and the junction held 6 bases outside the gene matches. The DNA read from the CDR3 is TGTGCCAGCAGTTCCAACAGGGGAAGCTCCTATAATTCACCC. It codes for CASSSNRGSSYNSP. The full CDR3 protein is CASSSNRGSSYNSPLHF. Based on the CDR3 plus reference TRBV28 and TRBJ1-6, the full variable domain is DVKVTQSSRYLVKRTGEKVFLECVQDMDHENMFWYRQDPGLGLRLIYFSYDVKMKEKGDIPEGYSVSREKKERFSLILESASTNQTSMYLCASSSNRGSSYNSPLHFGNGTRLTVT.

This clone occurred many times. The read terminates 3 residues before the CDR3 end, so the remaining end is supplied by the germline J gene. The chain couples TRBV7-9 to TRBJ1-1, with TRBD1 identical over 9 bases. The CDR3 contains 15 residues. CDR1 and CDR2 (germline): SEHNR, FQNEAQ (reference sequence). V was clipped by 5 bases and J by 5 bases; unmatched bases: 9. CDR3 loop: CASSIQGAVGTEAFF. The CDR3 bases that were read are TGTGCCAGCAGCATACAGGGGGCGGTTGGGACTGAA.